The 3 T cell receptor beta chains given below trace back to one sample, sequenced in a study of graft-versus-host responses after intestinal transplantation. The data were produced by immunoSEQ multiplex PCR, yet TCRdb's version contains in-frame clones alone and is incomplete. The table lists 80,000 to 90,000 clones, roughly 90% of them singletons, with over 0.1% in the top ten. No antigen has been identified for these receptors. Source: unstimulated CD4+ T cells sorted from spleen or lymph node cells, taken before intestinal transplant. The receptors derive from a human donor who received an intestinal transplant.

The chain links TRBV29-1 to TRBJ1-1; 8 nucleotides align to TRBD1. Per germline, CDR1 SQVTM and CDR2 ANQGSEA. CDR3 length: 16 residues. Unmatched junction bases numbered 13, after V lost 2 bases and J lost 5 bases. CDR3 in amino acids: CSVESSRTGFRTEAFF. CDR3 sequence (DNA): TGCAGCGTTGAATCTTCGAGGACAGGGTTTCGGACTGAAGCTTTCTTT.

The chain carries TRBV2 and TRBJ1-4, with D perhaps TRBD1 (5 bases). V was trimmed by 4 bases and J by 7 bases, leaving 13 bases between them. CDR1 and CDR2 (germline): SNHLY, FYNNEI. The CDR3 length is 14 residues. CDR3 coding DNA: TGTGCCAGCAGTGTTAGATGGGGCGGTGAAAAACTGTTTTTT. It yields the protein CASSVRWGGEKLFF.

The table lists this clone with a few counts. The rearrangement links TRBV25-1 to TRBJ2-7; 8 bases line up with TRBD1. V trimming: 3 bases; J trimming: 7 bases; junction bases outside the gene matches: 11. The V gene's germline CDR1 is MGHDK and CDR2 SYGVNS. This CDR3 has 15 residues. CDR3 region: CASSEWPGGSLEQYF. CDR3 nucleotide sequence: TGTGCCAGCAGTGAGTGGCCAGGGGGCTCCTTAGAGCAGTACTTC.